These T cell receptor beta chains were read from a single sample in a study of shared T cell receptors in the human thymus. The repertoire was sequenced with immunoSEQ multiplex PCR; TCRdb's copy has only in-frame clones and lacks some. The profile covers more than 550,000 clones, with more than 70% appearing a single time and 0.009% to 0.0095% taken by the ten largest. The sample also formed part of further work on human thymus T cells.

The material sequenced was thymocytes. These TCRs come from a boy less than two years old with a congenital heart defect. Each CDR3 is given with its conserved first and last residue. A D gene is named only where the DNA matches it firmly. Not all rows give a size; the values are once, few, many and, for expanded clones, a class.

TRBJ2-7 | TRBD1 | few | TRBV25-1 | CASSVSRTGIYEQYF | TGTGCCAGCAGTGTGTCACGGACAGGAATCTACGAGCAGTACTTC
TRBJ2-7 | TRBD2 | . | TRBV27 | CASSMTGGRRYTTNEQYF | TGTGCCAGCAGCATGACTGGCGGGAGGCGGTATACCACTAACGAGCAGTACTTC
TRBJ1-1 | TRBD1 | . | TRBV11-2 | CASSTWDRGYTEAFF | TGTGCCAGCAGCACTTGGGACAGGGGGTACACTGAAGCTTTCTTT
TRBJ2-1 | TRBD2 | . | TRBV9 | CASSTDLLGGGPDNEQFF | TGTGCCAGCAGCACCGACCTATTAGGCGGGGGGCCCGACAATGAGCAGTTCTTC
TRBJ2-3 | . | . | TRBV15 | CATRKSRTDTQYF | TGTGCCACCAGAAAGTCGAGGACAGATACGCAGTATTTT
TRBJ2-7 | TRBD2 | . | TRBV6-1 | CASSVPSGGHEQYF | TGTGCCAGCAGTGTCCCTAGCGGGGGCCACGAGCAGTACTTC
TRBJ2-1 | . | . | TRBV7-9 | CASSPGLYRSYNEQFF | TGTGCCAGCAGTCCGGGACTTTACCGCTCCTACAATGAGCAGTTCTTC
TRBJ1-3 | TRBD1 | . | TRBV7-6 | CASSLQSTGVESSGNTIYF | TGTGCCAGCAGCTTACAGAGCACAGGGGTTGAAAGCTCTGGAAACACCATATATTTT
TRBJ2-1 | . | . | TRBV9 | CASSVGLREAFQNEQFF | TGTGCCAGCAGCGTAGGGTTGAGAGAGGCTTTTCAAAATGAGCAGTTCTTC
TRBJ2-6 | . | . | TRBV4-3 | CASSQDSRTRGSGANVLTF | TGCGCCAGCAGCCAAGATAGCCGGACTAGGGGGTCCGGGGCCAACGTCCTGACTTTC
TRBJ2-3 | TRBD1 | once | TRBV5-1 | CASSLTNRGIDTQYF | TGCGCCAGCAGCTTGACTAACAGGGGTATAGATACGCAGTATTTT
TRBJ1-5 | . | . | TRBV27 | CASSLKGVGNQPQHF | TGTGCCAGCAGTTTAAAGGGAGTGGGCAATCAGCCCCAGCATTTT
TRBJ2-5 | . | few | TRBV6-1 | CASSSRLQQETQYF | TGTGCCAGCAGTTCCCGACTGCAACAAGAGACCCAGTACTTC
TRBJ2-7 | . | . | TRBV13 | CASSFSPLDIHEQYF | TGTGCCAGCAGCTTCTCCCCCCTCGACATCCACGAGCAGTACTTC
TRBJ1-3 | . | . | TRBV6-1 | CASRKQGNTIYF | TGTGCCAGCAGGAAACAGGGAAACACCATATATTTT
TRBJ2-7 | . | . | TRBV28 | CASSLTPYREPPFYEQYF | TGTGCCAGCAGTTTAACCCCTTATCGGGAGCCTCCATTTTACGAGCAGTACTTC
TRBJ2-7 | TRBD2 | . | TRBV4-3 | CASSQEPRTSGGSEQYF | TGCGCCAGCAGCCAAGAGCCCAGGACTAGCGGAGGCTCCGAGCAGTACTTC
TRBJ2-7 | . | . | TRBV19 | CASSIDLDSPSHPYEQYF | TGTGCCAGTAGTATAGATCTTGACAGCCCGTCCCATCCCTACGAGCAGTACTTC
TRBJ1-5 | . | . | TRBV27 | CASSFLNQPQHF | TGTGCCAGCAGTTTTCTCAATCAGCCCCAGCATTTT
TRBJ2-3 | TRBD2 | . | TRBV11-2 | CASSLESSGTFNTQYF | TGTGCCAGCAGCTTAGAATCTAGCGGGACTTTCAATACGCAGTATTTT
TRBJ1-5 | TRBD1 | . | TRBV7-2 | CASSHGQALIVAQHF | TGTGCCAGCAGCCATGGACAGGCCCTCATAGTGGCCCAGCATTTT
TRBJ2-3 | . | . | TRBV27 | CASSLSPTRADTQYF | TGTGCCAGCAGTTTATCGCCCACGAGAGCAGATACGCAGTATTTT
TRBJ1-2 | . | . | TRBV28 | CASTFIGGGGYTF | TGTGCCAGCACCTTTATAGGGGGGGGAGGCTACACCTTC
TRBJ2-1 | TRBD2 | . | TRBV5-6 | CASSLNSVGGLAAYNEQFF | TGTGCCAGCAGCTTGAATTCGGTGGGGGGACTAGCGGCTTACAATGAGCAGTTCTTC
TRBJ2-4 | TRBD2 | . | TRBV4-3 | CASSQEGGLTKNIQYF | TGCGCCAGCAGCCAAGAGGGGGGACTAACCAAAAACATTCAGTACTTC
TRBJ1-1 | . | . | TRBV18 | CASSPIQGSTEAFF | TGTGCCAGCTCACCAATACAGGGCAGCACTGAAGCTTTCTTT
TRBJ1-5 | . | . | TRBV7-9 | CASSHGDLEQPQHF | TGTGCCAGCAGTCACGGAGATTTGGAGCAGCCCCAGCATTTT
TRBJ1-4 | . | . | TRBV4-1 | CASRTGEKLFF | TGCGCCAGTAGAACAGGAGAAAAACTGTTTTTT
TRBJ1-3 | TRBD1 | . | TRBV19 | CASIAGQKSGNTIYF | TGTGCCAGTATAGCGGGACAGAAGTCTGGAAACACCATATATTTT
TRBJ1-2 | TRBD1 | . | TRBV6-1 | CASSSDRGDGYTF | TGTGCCAGCAGTAGTGACAGGGGCGATGGCTACACCTTC
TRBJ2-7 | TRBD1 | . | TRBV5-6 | CASSLGEGGQDYEQYF | TGTGCCAGCAGCTTGGGAGAGGGGGGACAGGACTACGAGCAGTACTTC
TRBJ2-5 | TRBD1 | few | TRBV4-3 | CASSQVFHRGWRETQYF | TGCGCCAGCAGCCAAGTGTTTCACAGGGGATGGAGGGAGACCCAGTACTTC
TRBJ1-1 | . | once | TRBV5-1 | CASSFGDRNTEAFF | TGCGCCAGCAGCTTCGGTGATCGAAACACTGAAGCTTTCTTT
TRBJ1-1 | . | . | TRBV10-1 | CASRSPRTEAFF | TGCGCCAGCAGATCTCCACGGACTGAAGCTTTCTTT
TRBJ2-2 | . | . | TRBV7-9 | CASSLFGPCRRRTGELFF | TGTGCCAGCAGCTTATTCGGGCCATGTCGGCGGAGGACCGGGGAGCTGTTTTTT
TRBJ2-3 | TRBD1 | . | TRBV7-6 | CASSLGTGLTDTQYF | TGTGCCAGCAGCCTAGGGACAGGCCTCACAGATACGCAGTATTTT
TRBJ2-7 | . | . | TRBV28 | CASSFLEGFYEQYF | TGTGCCAGCAGTTTTTTGGAGGGGTTCTACGAGCAGTACTTC
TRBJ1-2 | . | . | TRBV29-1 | CSVEDGNGGLPHYGYTF | TGCAGCGTTGAAGATGGAAATGGGGGCCTACCCCACTATGGCTACACCTTC
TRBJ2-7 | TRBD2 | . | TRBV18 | CASSPTLMDSGRAHPPTEQYF | TGTGCCAGCTCACCCACTTTAATGGATAGCGGGAGGGCACACCCCCCTACAGAGCAGTACTTC
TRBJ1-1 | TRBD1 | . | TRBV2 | CASSEAGQGVSTEAFF | TGTGCCAGCAGTGAAGCAGGGCAGGGGGTCAGCACTGAAGCTTTCTTT
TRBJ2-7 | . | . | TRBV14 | CASSNAGTRYEQYF | TGTGCCAGCAGCAACGCCGGGACAAGGTACGAGCAGTACTTC
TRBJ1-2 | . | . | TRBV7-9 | CASSLDGGYRGYTF | TGTGCCAGCAGCTTAGATGGCGGGTATCGCGGCTACACCTTC
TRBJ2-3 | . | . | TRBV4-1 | CASSQLLRLEQYF | TGCGCCAGCAGCCAATTGCTCAGGCTCGAGCAGTATTTT
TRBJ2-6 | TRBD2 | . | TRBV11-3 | CASSKGAGGANVLTF | TGTGCCAGCAGCAAGGGAGCGGGAGGGGCCAACGTCCTGACTTTC
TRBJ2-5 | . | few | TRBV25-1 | CASSETREETQYF | TGTGCCAGCAGTGAAACTAGGGAAGAGACCCAGTACTTC
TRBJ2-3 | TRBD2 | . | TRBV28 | CASSSQLAGGPPDTQYF | TGTGCCAGCAGTTCACAACTAGCGGGGGGGCCTCCAGATACGCAGTATTTT
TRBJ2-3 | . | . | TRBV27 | CASSFDGVRGTDTQYF | TGTGCCAGCAGTTTTGATGGGGTGAGGGGCACAGATACGCAGTATTTT
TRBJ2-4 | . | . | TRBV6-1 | CATAGGSRIQYF | TGTGCCACCGCAGGGGGGTCTCGCATTCAGTACTTC
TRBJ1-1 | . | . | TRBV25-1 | CASSELRQRATEAFF | TGTGCCAGCAGTGAACTTCGCCAGCGTGCCACTGAAGCTTTCTTT
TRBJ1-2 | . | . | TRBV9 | CASSPRGGGYTF | TGTGCCAGCAGCCCCAGGGGTGGTGGCTACACCTTC
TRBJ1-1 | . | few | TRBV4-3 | CASSQVGATNTEAFF | TGCGCCAGCAGCCAAGTGGGGGCCACGAACACTGAAGCTTTCTTT
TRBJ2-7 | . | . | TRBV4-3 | CASSQDISPGPLSYEQYF | TGCGCCAGCAGCCAAGATATCTCCCCAGGGCCACTTTCCTACGAGCAGTACTTC
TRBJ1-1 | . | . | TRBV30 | CAWSVHRVMNTEAFF | TGTGCCTGGAGTGTTCACAGGGTCATGAACACTGAAGCTTTCTTT
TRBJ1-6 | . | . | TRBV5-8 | CASSLAQSNSPLHF | TGTGCCAGCAGCTTGGCACAGAGTAATTCACCCCTCCACTTT
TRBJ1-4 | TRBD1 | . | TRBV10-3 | CAISPGQGNEKLFF | TGTGCCATCAGCCCGGGACAGGGGAATGAAAAACTGTTTTTT